The text below deals with one T cell receptor beta chain. Its recognized antigen is unknown. Per-base qualities were not stored, and no clone one base away is much larger. The library was prepared using the immunoSEQ multiplex PCR assay. A mixture of 60 forward primers for TCR Vbeta segments and 13 reverse primers for TCR Jbeta segments was used in the multiplex PCR. A multiplex PCR assay on genomic DNA amplified the CDR3 region of rearranged TCR beta genes. The amplified TCR beta libraries were sequenced on the Illumina HiSeq System as 87-base-pair reads. The authors' analysis ran thus. A later analysis tallied tens of millions of unique TCR beta chains across the 660 or so repertoires, and about 12 million of those chains were shared by two or more donors. A nearest-neighbor algorithm error-corrected the raw reads and collapsed the reads into unique sequences, merging closely related sequences to remove PCR and sequencing errors. V, D and J gene segments were assigned by aligning CDR3 sequences to IMGT reference sequences. For a sequence to be retained, at least a six-nucleotide match to both a V gene segment and a J gene segment was required. Rearrangements were classified as productive when the CDR3 lacked stop codons and remained in frame with V and J, and all other rearrangements were classified as non-productive. CDR3 was defined according to IMGT convention as the region running from the second conserved V-encoded cysteine to the conserved J-encoded phenylalanine. In an earlier analysis of more than 550 of the donors, sequences lacking an unambiguous match to a single V gene segment were excluded. An earlier analysis of 587 of the donors classified V segments as functional when productive rearrangements were above 56.7% and as segregating when the standard deviation between donors was above 5%. A statistical classification framework was built for diagnosing cytomegalovirus status from the catalog of TCR beta chain sequences. In a later analysis, V and J genes were assigned by comparing TCR nucleotide sequences against IMGT/GENE-DB human TR gene sequences. Using the TCRdist pipeline, a later analysis assigned CDR3 sequences along with most-parsimonious VDJ recombination scenarios. In a later analysis, every TCR beta chain was defined by the combination of its CDR3 amino acid sequence and its V-gene family, and reads without a unique V-gene family were dropped. As a way to deal with suspected cross-contamination and a sequencing artifact, a later analysis dropped approximately 590 nucleotide sequences that were highly shared and had low generation probability. For each public chain, a later analysis derived a clonal expansion index from normalized ranks of inferred template counts within each repertoire. In a later analysis, generation probabilities were computed with a VDJ recombination model fitted to out-of-frame rearrangements, and the resulting probabilities were checked against IGoR. Hypergeometric tests were used in a later analysis to score TCR-TCR, TCR-HLA and TCR-CMV co-occurrence, with a repertoire-size bias correction applied to the TCR pairs. A later analysis estimated false discovery rates by permuting HLA or CMV assignments 20 times. In a later analysis, co-occurring TCRs were grouped using DBSCAN, with TCRdist sequence similarity added in when clustering inside HLA-allele-positive subsets. Co-occurrence clustering excluded repertoires with fewer than 30,000 or more than 120,000 public chains, plus five with anomalous nucleotide sharing. This is the immuneACCESS table as TCRdb keeps it, with only in-frame sequences that have V and J called. A part of the clones is gone; compared with another copy, unresolved V genes explain less than half, and the rest is unexplained. V, J and clone size reflect that table, while D and trimming were determined from the DNA. In all, the sample holds around 150,000 clones, and around four fifths of those were seen once. The ten most abundant clones make up around 1.3% of the sample.

The data derive from a study of cytomegalovirus exposure and HLA in healthy donors (dated by TCRdb to about 2017). For the study in its entirety: In an earlier analysis of around 540 of the donors, 250 to 300 Gb of sequence data and 90 million to 120 million unique TCR beta sequences from about 190 million T cells were reported. Typing coverage differed by locus: A, B, C, DRB1 and DQB1 were typed in about 620-630 donors, DQA1 in about 500, DPA1 in 606, and DPB1 in 400 to 490. On average, 235,054 unique TCR beta nucleotide sequences were sequenced per donor among about 400 genotyped donors of the cohort, with approximately 18% of those sequences being non-productive. A later genetic analysis took genome-wide SNP genotypes for about 55% of the roughly 670 donors and used that subset as a discovery cohort. In the later analysis, no new phenotypic data were used to find candidate immune exposures; instead, reliance was placed on TCR beta sequences and their occurrence across donors. Donor age, sex, ethnicity and CMV serostatus were collected together with the repertoire data. The study used immunosequencing to profile the T cell repertoires of approximately 640 subjects and linked those repertoires to cytomegalovirus serostatus. Besides the first cohort of approximately 670 subjects, a separate validation cohort made up of over 95 different subjects was used. To predict cytomegalovirus infection status, the study brought together high-throughput TCR immunosequencing, statistical association of individual TCRs with disease status, and machine learning. A later analysis re-analyzed previously published TCR beta repertoires from roughly 600 donors and added high-resolution HLA genotyping to study TCR occurrence patterns. Of the roughly 430 genotyped donors, roughly 80% fell in the genetic ancestry cluster associated with self-reported Caucasian donors. An early release covering roughly 640 HLA-typed donors comprised approximately 290 gigabases of sequencing data and around 86 million unique TCR sequences. Roughly 5 DR-DQ haplotypes were handled as single units for association and clustering, since linkage in the cohort was strong. The study aimed to test whether cataloging public T cell receptors could reveal signatures of past pathogen exposure. HLA typing covered class I and class II loci at four-digit resolution. In an earlier analysis of over 550 of the donors, high-throughput TCR beta sequencing was used to judge whether each TCR beta V gene segment behaved as functional or pseudogenic. All discovery cohort repertoires had been generated on a single sequencing platform.

The cohort was made up of several hundred healthy bone marrow donors. Cohort members were all nominally healthy when sampled, although unrecorded immune exposures were likely present. The donor tested CMV seronegative, placing the donor among the 352 seronegative members of the cohort. A peripheral blood sample was collected from each donor, and TCR beta sequencing was performed on peripheral blood mononuclear cells. The Qiagen DNeasy Blood Extraction Kit was used to extract genomic DNA from the blood cell samples. The paper's findings and limits, for the study overall: In both the original and validation cohorts, the classifier was reported to diagnose cytomegalovirus status with high specificity and sensitivity. In this cohort, only TCR beta chains were sequenced, and detectable features were limited by the absence of alpha or paired-chain data. An association between a missense DCLRE1C variant and V-gene and J-gene trimming of TCR beta chains was found in a later genetic analysis and replicated in an independent cohort. Because HLA typing was unavailable for some donors at each locus, only the typed subset was used in association tests. A further reported finding was that TCR beta sequences accurately predicted the HLA-A and HLA-B alleles for most subjects in the first cohort. According to the authors, the approach could potentially be generalized to other disease states and immunological phenotypes. Assigning TCR associations to individual alleles was difficult when HLA alleles, especially DR and DQ, strongly co-occurred. According to a later genetic analysis, donors in an Asian-associated ancestry cluster had fewer N-insertions in productive TCRs than the roughly 660-donor mean. In a later analysis, the rate of TCR association differed among HLA loci, with DRB1 alleles having the most associated TCRs and HLA-C alleles having the fewest. Presence/absence analyses assumed roughly uniform sequencing depth across donors, an assumption that may not hold. Most TCR sequences were seen in very few donors, while some public TCRs were found in many individuals. Broadly in line with IMGT annotations, most TCR beta V segments showed up in productive rearrangements about 87% or about 30% of the time in an earlier analysis of some 590 of the donors. Immune exposure information for the cohort was limited to CMV serostatus. A total of roughly 160 TCR beta chains were listed by the study as associated with cytomegalovirus. Specific HLA alleles were associated with 15,000 to 20,000 TCR beta sequences at a false discovery rate of 0.05 in a later analysis. A cluster of highly shared sequence variants was judged likely to represent a technical artifact of the sequencing pipeline. Over 15 rarely observed V segments, including chromosome 9 orphons, were excluded from the earlier analysis of some 590 of the donors because counts were too low. In vitro tests confirmed that a few of the cytomegalovirus-associated TCR beta chains recognize cytomegalovirus antigens. In a later analysis, most CMV-associated TCR beta chains were found to appear HLA-restricted, with HLA associations seemingly driven largely by CMV exposure. In a later analysis, HLA-associated TCR beta chains were found to be more clonally expanded and to have lower generation probabilities than equally common non-associated chains. Linkage disequilibrium might explain the correlated functional status among segregating V segments, but an unknown experimental factor could not be ruled out. According to a later analysis, parvovirus B19, influenza, CMV and Epstein-Barr virus appeared linked to several top co-occurrence clusters.

The source material was PBMCs. The receptor was isolated from a woman aged 45-60 years in good health and CMV-seronegative.

The encoded CDR3 is CASSRATDTQYF. The sequence in DNA is TGTGCCAGCAGCCGAGCCACAGATACGCAGTATTTT. The chain couples TRBV7-9 to TRBJ2-3; there is no confident call for the D gene. V is shortened by 5 bases, J by 2 bases, and the region joining them spans 5 bases. From the cysteine up to the phenylalanine, the CDR3 has a length of 12 residues. Only CDR3 DNA remains: 36 bases, in frame from the first base. Looking up the germline V gene (reference sequence) yields CDR1 SEHNR and CDR2 FQNEAQ.